In its sample, the clone carrying this T cell receptor (beta chain) was seen a few times. Antigen specificity is unknown. The data were taken from a study of post-analysis software for immune sequencing data. Overall study results and limits: Four to six TRBV segments were more frequent in patients than controls; TRBV5-6, TRBV5-1 and TRBV20-1 belonged to this group.

TCR beta cDNA libraries had unique molecular identifiers. From the PCR reads, TCRdb called clonotypes with MiXCR, one entry per CDR3 protein. The sample contains roughly 800,000 distinct CDR3 sequences, 30% of which appear only once. Trimming cost V 0 bases and J 4 bases, with 13 bases left between them. Looked up from germline, CDR1 is DFQATT and CDR2 is SNEGSKA (reference sequence). The CDR3 runs to 14 residues. The sample taken for sequencing was blood. V gene TRBV20-1 combines with J gene TRBJ2-7; no reliable D call. The origin of this receptor is a girl aged 5-17 years with multiple sclerosis. The CDR3 region is CSARDYLPPYEQYF. CDR3 coding DNA: TGCAGTGCTAGAGATTACCTACCACCTTACGAGCAGTACTTC.